The clone carrying this T cell receptor (beta chain) was counted a single time. This sample was taken from a study of blood T cell repertoires in COVID-19. CDR1 is LNHNV, CDR2 YYDKDF, per germline (reference sequence). Trimming took 1 base from V and 7 from J; bases not matched to a gene: 6. CDR3 length equals 14 residues. Which cohort a participant joined came from the clinical history participants gave. Produced via immunoSEQ multiplex PCR; TCRdb's table is partial and in-frame only. The sample lists roughly 380,000 clones, about 90% occurring once. This TCR was recovered from a young woman who had recovered from COVID-19. The chain links TRBV15 to TRBJ1-1, with TRBD1 identical over 7 bases. Sequencing was done on a sample of PBMCs or T cells enriched from blood (not recorded which). This chain's CDR3 is CATSRGTGMGEAFF. CDR3 DNA: TGTGCCACCAGCAGAGGGACAGGTATGGGTGAAGCTTTCTTT. Complete variable domain (other parts from reference TRBV15 and TRBJ1-1): DAMVIQNPRYQVTQFGKPVTLSCSQTLNHNVMYWYQQKSSQAPKLLFHYYDKDFNNEADTPDNFQSRRPNTSFCFLDIRSPGLGDTAMYLCATSRGTGMGEAFFGQGTRLTVV.